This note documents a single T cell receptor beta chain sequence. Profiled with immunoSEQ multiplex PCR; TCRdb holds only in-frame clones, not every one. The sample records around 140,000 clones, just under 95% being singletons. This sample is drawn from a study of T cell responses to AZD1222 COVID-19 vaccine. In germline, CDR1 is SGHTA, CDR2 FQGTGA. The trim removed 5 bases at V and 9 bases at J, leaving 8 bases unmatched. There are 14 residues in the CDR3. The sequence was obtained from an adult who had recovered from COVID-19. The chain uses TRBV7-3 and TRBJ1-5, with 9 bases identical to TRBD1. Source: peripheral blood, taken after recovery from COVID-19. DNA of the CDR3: TGTGCCAGCAGCCAAGGACAGGGGATGCTGCCCCAGCATTTT. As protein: CASSQGQGMLPQHF.